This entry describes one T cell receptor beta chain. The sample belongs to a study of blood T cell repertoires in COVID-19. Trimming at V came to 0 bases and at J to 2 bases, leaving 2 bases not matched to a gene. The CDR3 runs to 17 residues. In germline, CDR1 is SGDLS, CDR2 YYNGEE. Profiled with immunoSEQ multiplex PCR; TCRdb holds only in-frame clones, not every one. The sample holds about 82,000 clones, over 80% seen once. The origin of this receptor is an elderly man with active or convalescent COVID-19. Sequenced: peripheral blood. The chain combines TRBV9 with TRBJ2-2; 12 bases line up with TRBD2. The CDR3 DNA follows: TGTGCCAGCAGCGTAGCACTAGCGGGGGGTAACACCGGGGAGCTGTTTTTT. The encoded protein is CASSVALAGGNTGELFF.